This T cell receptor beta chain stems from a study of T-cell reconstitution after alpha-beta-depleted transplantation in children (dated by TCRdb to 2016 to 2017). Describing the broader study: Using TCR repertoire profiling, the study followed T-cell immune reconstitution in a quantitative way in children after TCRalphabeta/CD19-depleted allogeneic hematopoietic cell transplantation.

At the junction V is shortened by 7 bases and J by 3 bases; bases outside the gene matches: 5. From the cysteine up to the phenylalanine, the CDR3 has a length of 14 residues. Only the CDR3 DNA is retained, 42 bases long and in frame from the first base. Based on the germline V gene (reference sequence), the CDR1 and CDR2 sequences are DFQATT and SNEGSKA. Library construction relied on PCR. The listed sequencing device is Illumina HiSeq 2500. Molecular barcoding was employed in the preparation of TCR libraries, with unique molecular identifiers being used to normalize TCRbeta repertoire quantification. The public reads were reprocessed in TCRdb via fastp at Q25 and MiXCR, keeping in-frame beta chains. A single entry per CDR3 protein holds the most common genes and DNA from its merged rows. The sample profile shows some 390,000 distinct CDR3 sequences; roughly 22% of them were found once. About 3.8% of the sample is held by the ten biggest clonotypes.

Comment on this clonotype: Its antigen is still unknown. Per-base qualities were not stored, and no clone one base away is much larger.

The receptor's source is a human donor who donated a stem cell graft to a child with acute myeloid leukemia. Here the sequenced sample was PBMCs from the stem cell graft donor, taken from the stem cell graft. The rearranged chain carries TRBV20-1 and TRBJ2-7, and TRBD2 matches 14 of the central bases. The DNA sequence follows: TGCAGTGGCCTGACTAGCGGGAGGGGCTACGAGCAGTACTTC. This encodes CSGLTSGRGYEQYF.